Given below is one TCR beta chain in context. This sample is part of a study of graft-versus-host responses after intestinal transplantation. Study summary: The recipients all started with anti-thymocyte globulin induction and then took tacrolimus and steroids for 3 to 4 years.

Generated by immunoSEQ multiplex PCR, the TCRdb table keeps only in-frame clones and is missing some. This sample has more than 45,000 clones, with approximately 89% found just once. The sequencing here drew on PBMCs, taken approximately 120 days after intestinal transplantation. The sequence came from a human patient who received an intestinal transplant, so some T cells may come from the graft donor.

For the CDR3, the DNA is TGTGCCAGCAGCTTGGCCCAATACAACATTCAGTACTTC. Protein product: CASSLAQYNIQYF. The rearrangement uses TRBV5-5 and TRBJ2-4, with D hard to call. The CDR3 spans 13 residues. Per germline, CDR1 SGHKS and CDR2 YYEKEE (reference sequence). V lost 0 bases to trimming and J lost 7 bases, with 8 bases between them.